This T cell receptor (beta chain) was sequenced for a study of identical twins. Broader study findings: Invariant populations such as MAIT and iNKT cells could partly muddle zero-insertion analyses. Memory repertoires lacked the insertion deficit that abundant cord blood beta clonotypes showed.

This clonotype occurred many times. Its antigen is undetermined. A junction end diverges from the germline sequence, so it may reflect a read error. Addition of a universal primer site occurred through template switching, and cDNA carried unique molecular identifiers. In TCRdb, the 5' RACE reads were re-called with MiXCR into one record per CDR3 protein. The data hold 200,000 to 250,000 distinct CDR3 sequences, with approximately 7% observed a single time. The CDR3 covers 12 residues. CDR1 MNHEY and CDR2 SVGAGI come from the germline V gene. These data were likewise used in another study, on yellow fever vaccine responses in identical twins.

The sequence came from a woman aged 18-29 years in good health. J is TRBJ2-2 and V is TRBV6-5; D gene ambiguous. Sequencing input: memory (CD45RO+) T cells sorted from blood. The CDR3 sequence: CASSSYTGELFF. In nucleotides, the CDR3 is TGCGCCAGCAGCTCCTACACCGGGGAGCTGTTTTTT.